This T cell receptor (beta chain) emerged from a study of neoadjuvant anti-PD-1 for oral cavity cancer. About the research overall: Patients without progression got a fourth dose around day 43. Study-level findings and limits: After neoadjuvant nivolumab, PBMC T cell clonality was significantly higher in non-responders than responders.

Regarding this clone: Its antigen is not known.

The time point was: after neoadjuvant nivolumab, at surgical resection. Blood libraries mostly used roughly 0.5 ug genomic DNA, six replicates each. TCRdb's table, derived via immunoSEQ multiplex PCR, lists solely in-frame clones and lacks some. The sample lists some 29,000 clones, 80% seen once, with 3% to 3.5% in the top ten. The CDR3 runs 14 residues. Trimming took 5 bases from V and 5 from J, leaving 13 bases between them. Looked up from germline, CDR1 is SGHAT and CDR2 is FQNNGV. The sequence came from a person between 40 and 85 years old with oral cavity squamous cell carcinoma. This sample comprised PBMCs, obtained after nivolumab (anti-PD-1) treatment. The chain uses TRBV11-2 and TRBJ2-4; D possibly corresponds to TRBD2 (5 bases). CDR3 bases: TGTGCCAGCAGCCCACCCCTCGGGGAAAACATTCAGTACTTC. It translates to CASSPPLGENIQYF.